Included here is one TCR beta chain sequence, with context. The antigen remains unidentified. The sample belongs to a study of shared clonotypes between healthy human individuals. Overall study results and limits: Sharing across a few donors was seen in roughly 5% of naive CD4 clonotypes.

Deep-level running was used for the assay. Authors' methods: Quality scores were absent from the junction-only immunoSEQ sequences, so filtering differed. Clones were read by immunoSEQ multiplex PCR, and TCRdb kept only the in-frame ones, dropping some. The D gene and trimming were derived from the DNA, and the V and J assignments and clone size from that table. The data show some 690,000 clones, 90% seen once. Donors comprised only Caucasian adults living in Nashville, Tennessee. The CDR3 covers 17 residues. The ends were cut back, 4 bases at V and 9 bases at J, with 25 bases in the middle. Germline V lookup: CDR1 MGHRA, CDR2 YSYEKL.

The sequenced material came from memory CD8+ T cells from PBMCs. The subset was: CD45RO+ cells pooled with CCR7-negative TemRA cells. This sequence was found in a young man in good health. Some clones in this sample may be carry-over from other donors' samples. This chain joins TRBV4-1 and TRBJ2-1; D is perhaps TRBD2 (6 bases). CDR3 sequence: CASSLQVGMTAGGEQFF. DNA for the CDR3: TGCGCCAGCAGCCTACAAGTGGGGATGACGGCCGGGGGTGAGCAGTTCTTC.